The 22 T cell receptor beta chains in this list originate from one sample, sequenced in a study of cytomegalovirus exposure and HLA in healthy donors. The primer mix had 60 Vbeta and 13 Jbeta primers. Clones were sequenced by immunoSEQ multiplex PCR, and TCRdb holds only the in-frame ones, with some missing. The sample has over 150,000 clones; 70% to 90% are singletons. The sample was PBMCs. Source of these receptors: a girl aged 5 to 17 in good health and CMV-seropositive.

The chain carries TRBV4-1 and TRBJ1-5; 7 bases agree with TRBD1. The germline gives CDR1 MGHRA, CDR2 YSYEKL. The ends lost 0 bases at V and 7 bases at J; junction bases unmatched: 6. CDR3 size: 15 residues. The CDR3 loop is CASSQEWTGGQPQHF. CDR3 in DNA: TGCGCCAGCAGCCAAGAGTGGACAGGCGGACAGCCCCAGCATTTT.

The chain is built from TRBV5-8 and TRBJ1-2; the D gene is possibly TRBD1 (6 bases). This CDR3 region has 16 residues. Looked up from germline, CDR1 is SGHTS and CDR2 is YDEGEE. The V end lost 0 bases, the J end lost 4 bases, and 16 bases lay between the germline ends. The CDR3 region has the DNA TGTGCCAGCAGCTTGGGTCGAGGGGGATTTGGCTATGGCTACACCTTC. Translating it yields CASSLGRGGFGYGYTF.

The V call is TRBV18, the J call TRBJ2-1; perhaps TRBD1 as D (6 bases). V was pared by 6 bases and J by 7 bases, with 25 bases between. The V gene's germline CDR1 is KGHSH and CDR2 LQKENI. The CDR3 spans 17 residues. Here the CDR3 reads CASSQYTGTSYGNEQFF. For the CDR3, the DNA is TGTGCCAGCTCGCAATACACAGGGACATCATACGGGAATGAGCAGTTCTTC. Variable domain in full (rest from reference TRBV18 and TRBJ2-1): NAGVMQNPRHLVRRRGQEARLRCSPMKGHSHVYWYRQLPEEGLKFMVYLQKENIIDESGMPKERFSAEFPKEGPSILRIQQVVRGDSAAYFCASSQYTGTSYGNEQFFGPGTRLTVL.

The rearrangement uses TRBV9 and TRBJ2-7; 7 bases are a match to TRBD1. This CDR3 has 15 residues. The V gene end was trimmed by 1 base and the J gene end by 3 bases; junction bases not matched to a gene: 7. The germline V gene encodes CDR1 SGDLS and CDR2 YYNGEE. CDR3 sequence reads: CASSVTGTDNYEQYF. CDR3 coding DNA: TGTGCCAGCAGCGTAACCGGGACAGATAACTACGAGCAGTACTTC. Drawing the rest from reference TRBV9 and TRBJ2-7, the complete variable domain is DSGVTQTPKHLITATGQRVTLRCSPRSGDLSVYWYQQSLDQGLQFLIQYYNGEERAKGNILERFSAQQFPDLHSELNLSSLELGDSALYFCASSVTGTDNYEQYFGPGTRLTVT.

The chain carries TRBV2 and TRBJ1-6, with D hard to call. Trimming removed 5 bases at V and 14 bases at J, with 13 bases between. The germline CDR1 and CDR2 sequences are SNHLY and FYNNEI. The CDR3 contains 12 residues. The CDR3 DNA reads as TGTGCCAGCAGTTATTGGGTGGAGGCCCTCCACTTT. As protein: CASSYWVEALHF.

The chain recombines TRBV4-1 with TRBJ1-5; TRBD1 agrees at 8 bases. Trimming cost V 4 bases and J 2 bases; bases outside gene matches: 4. The CDR3 spans 15 residues. Germline V CDR1 and CDR2: MGHRA, YSYEKL. The CDR3 sequence: CASSRGQGGNQPQHF. CDR3 DNA: TGCGCCAGCAGCCGCGGACAGGGCGGCAATCAGCCCCAGCATTTT.

The V call is TRBV5-5, the J call TRBJ1-1; a possible D gene is TRBD1 (6 bases). The CDR3 extends over 16 amino acids. Deletions cut 0 bases from V and 0 bases from J, with 12 bases between. Germline CDR1 and CDR2: SGHKS and YYEKEE (reference sequence). The CDR3: CASSLGTAQMNTEAFF. CDR3 nucleotide sequence: TGTGCCAGCAGCTTGGGGACAGCTCAAATGAACACTGAAGCTTTCTTT.

The chain carries TRBV4-1 and TRBJ2-1; 11 bases align to TRBD2. Trimming took 0 bases from V and 10 from J; bases not matched to a gene: 17. The germline gives CDR1 MGHRA, CDR2 YSYEKL. CDR3 size: 19 residues. The CDR3: CASSQDWLAGGGVSVEQFF. In DNA form, the CDR3 reads TGCGCCAGCAGCCAAGATTGGCTAGCGGGGGGCGGGGTTTCGGTCGAGCAGTTCTTC.

This sequence joins TRBV7-9 and TRBJ2-5; D possibly corresponds to TRBD1 (6 bases). The CDR3 is made up of 17 amino acids. Germline loops: CDR1 SEHNR, CDR2 FQNEAQ (reference sequence). Trimming took off 1 base at V and 1 base at J, with 16 bases between the two ends. The DNA for the CDR3 is TGTGCCAGCAGCTTAGTTGACCGGGACAAACTCCAAGAGACCCAGTACTTC. Translated, it gives CASSLVDRDKLQETQYF. Using reference TRBV7-9 and TRBJ2-5 for the parts outside the CDR3, the full variable domain is DTGVSQNPRHKITKRGQNVTFRCDPISEHNRLYWYRQTLGQGPEFLTYFQNEAQLEKSRLLSDRFSAERPKGSFSTLEIQRTEQGDSAMYLCASSLVDRDKLQETQYFGPGTRLLVL.

The genes are TRBV18 and TRBJ1-1; 12 bases line up with TRBD1. Germline trimming cut 3 bases from V and 11 bases from J; bases unmatched to any gene: 7. This CDR3 is 14 amino acids long. Germline CDR1 KGHSH, CDR2 LQKENI. The CDR3 reads CASSPSGTGGLAFF. DNA for the CDR3: TGTGCCAGCTCACCGTCCGGGACAGGGGGCCTGGCTTTCTTT.

CDR3 DNA sequence: TGCGCCAGCAGCCAAGCGTTCCTCGGCAGGCGCTCCTACAATGAGCAGTTCTTC. Translated: CASSQAFLGRRSYNEQFF. The rearrangement links TRBV4-1 to TRBJ2-1; D not certain. Germline CDR1 MGHRA, CDR2 YSYEKL. The CDR3 is 18 residues long. V gave up 1 base and J gave up 0 bases, with 16 bases separating them.

This clone showed up just a few times. The genes are TRBV4-1 and TRBJ1-3; maybe TRBD1 (6 bases). CDR3 length: 17 amino acids. In germline, CDR1 is MGHRA, CDR2 YSYEKL. Trimming left V 2 bases short and J 0 bases short, with 14 bases between. CDR3 in DNA: TGCGCCAGCAGCCAACCCCAGGGGTTCTCCTCTGGAAACACCATATATTTT. Translation: CASSQPQGFSSGNTIYF.

The CDR3: CASSSIRQGNEQFF. The CDR3 DNA reads as TGTGCCAGCAGCTCCATTCGACAGGGTAATGAGCAGTTCTTC. The chain couples TRBV11-2 to TRBJ2-1; 7 bases are a match to TRBD1. V trimming: 4 bases; J trimming: 7 bases; junction bases outside the gene matches: 7. The CDR3 is 14 amino acids. The germline V gene encodes CDR1 SGHAT and CDR2 FQNNGV.

The chain has TRBV29-1 and TRBJ2-3; TRBD2 matches 7 bases. There are 14 residues in the CDR3. The germline CDR1 and CDR2 sequences are SQVTM and ANQGSEA. Germline trimming cut 4 bases from V and 4 bases from J; bases unmatched to any gene: 8. The CDR3 protein is CSVVWEGSPDTQYF. CDR3 DNA sequence: TGCAGCGTTGTTTGGGAGGGGAGCCCAGATACGCAGTATTTT.

The chain joins TRBV15 to TRBJ2-5; 8 nucleotides align to TRBD2. The CDR3 extends over 16 amino acids. J lost 4 bases, V lost 1 base, and 8 bases had no gene match. Germline V gene sequence: CDR1 LNHNV, CDR2 YYDKDF (reference sequence). The CDR3 DNA reads TGTGCCACCAGCAGAGGGGGCGGGGGGCACCGAGAGACCCAGTACTTC. Translating gives CATSRGGGGHRETQYF.

The chain couples TRBV7-2 to TRBJ2-5; tentative D call: TRBD1 (6 bases). The CDR3 runs to 14 residues. Between the trimmed V and J ends, which lost 5 bases and 5 bases, there was a span of 15 bases. The germline CDR1 and CDR2 sequences are SGHTA and FQGNSA. CDR3 residues: CASSHYNRDETQYF. The CDR3 DNA sequence: TGTGCCAGCAGCCACTACAACAGGGATGAGACCCAGTACTTC.

In DNA, the CDR3 is TGTGCCAGCAGCTTAGTGCGGACAGGGGTGAACACTGAAGCTTTCTTT. Amino acids: CASSLVRTGVNTEAFF. The chain recombines TRBV11-2 with TRBJ1-1; 9 nucleotides agree with TRBD1. CDR3 length: 16 amino acids. The J segment lost 0 bases and the V segment lost 1 base, leaving 3 bases of the junction unmatched. Per germline, CDR1 SGHAT and CDR2 FQNNGV.

The J gene is TRBJ1-6, the V gene TRBV9, with D unresolved. The CDR3 loop spans 14 amino acids. V was pared by 3 bases and J by 10 bases, with 14 bases between. In germline, CDR1 is SGDLS, CDR2 YYNGEE. Written as DNA, the CDR3 is TGTGCCAGCAGCGCCCTCGTGGAGGGCTCACCCCTCCACTTT. This translates into CASSALVEGSPLHF.

V gene TRBV25-1 combines with J gene TRBJ1-1; tentatively, D is TRBD1 (6 bases). Germline CDR1 is MGHDK and CDR2 is SYGVNS. The CDR3 extends over 15 amino acids. The V end lost 5 bases, the J end lost 0 bases, and 13 bases lay between the germline ends. CDR3 sequence: CASSIPQGLNTEAFF. The CDR3 region has the DNA TGTGCCAGCAGTATCCCACAGGGCCTGAACACTGAAGCTTTCTTT.

This clone occurred once. This chain joins TRBV4-2 and TRBJ2-5; unclear D gene. The CDR3 has 14 amino acids. Trimming took off 0 bases at V and 1 base at J, with 6 bases between the two ends. Germline V gene sequence: CDR1 LGHNA, CDR2 YNFKEQ. CDR3 DNA: TGTGCCAGCAGCCAAGAACTCATCCAAGAGACCCAGTACTTC. Protein sequence: CASSQELIQETQYF.

The genes are TRBV2 and TRBJ1-5; D is unresolved. The CDR3 totals 13 residues. Germline CDR1 and CDR2: SNHLY and FYNNEI. Between the trimmed V and J ends, which lost 8 bases and 4 bases, there was a span of 12 bases. The CDR3 region is CASSRRENQPQHF. As DNA, the CDR3 is TGTGCCAGCTCGAGGAGGGAGAATCAGCCCCAGCATTTT.

V gene TRBV5-4 combines with J gene TRBJ1-1, with a tentative D call TRBD1 (5 bases). Looked up from germline, CDR1 is SGHNT and CDR2 is YYREEE (reference sequence). The CDR3 spans 13 residues. The V gene lost 4 bases and the J gene lost 4 bases, with 11 bases spanning the gap. This CDR3 reads CASSHRFSTEAFF. DNA of the CDR3: TGTGCCAGCAGCCACAGGTTTAGCACTGAAGCTTTCTTT.